This T cell receptor (beta chain) came from a study of memory CD4+ T cells and cytomegalovirus serostatus. In regard to this clone: Its antigen is undetermined.

The CDR3 runs to 12 residues. CDR1 and CDR2 (germline): LGHNT, FRNRAP. With V trimmed by 6 bases and J by 6 bases, 2 bases remained unmatched. Study outcomes and limitations: A US-trained random forest predicted CMV serostatus with median AUC around 0.93.

Method: immunoSEQ multiplex PCR; TCRdb's copy keeps in-frame clones and lacks some. The table has 35,000 to 50,000 clones, just under 80% seen once. The sort gate was single viable CD3+CD4+CD8-CD45RO+ cells for memory CD4+ T cells. The chain has TRBV12-5 and TRBJ1-5; 7 nucleotides line up with TRBD1. Material for sequencing was memory CD4+ T cells from blood. This clonotype was sampled from an adult in good health and CMV-seronegative. The CDR3 DNA reads as TGTGCTAGTGGAGGGGGCCGTCAGCCCCAGCATTTT. Translating it yields CASGGGRQPQHF.